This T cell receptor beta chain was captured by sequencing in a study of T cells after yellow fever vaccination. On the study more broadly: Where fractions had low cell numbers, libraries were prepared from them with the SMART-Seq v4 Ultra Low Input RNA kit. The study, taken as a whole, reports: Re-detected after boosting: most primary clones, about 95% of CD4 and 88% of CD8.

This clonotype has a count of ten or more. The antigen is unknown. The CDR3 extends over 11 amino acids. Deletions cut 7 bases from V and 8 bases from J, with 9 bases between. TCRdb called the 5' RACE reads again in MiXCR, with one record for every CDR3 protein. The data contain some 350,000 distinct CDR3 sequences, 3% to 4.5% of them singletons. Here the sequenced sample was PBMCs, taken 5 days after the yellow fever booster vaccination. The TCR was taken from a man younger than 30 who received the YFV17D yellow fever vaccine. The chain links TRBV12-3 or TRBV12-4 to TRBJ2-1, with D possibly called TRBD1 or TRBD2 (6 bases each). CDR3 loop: CASIGGDEQFF. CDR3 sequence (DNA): TGTGCCAGCATCGGGGGCGATGAGCAGTTCTTC.